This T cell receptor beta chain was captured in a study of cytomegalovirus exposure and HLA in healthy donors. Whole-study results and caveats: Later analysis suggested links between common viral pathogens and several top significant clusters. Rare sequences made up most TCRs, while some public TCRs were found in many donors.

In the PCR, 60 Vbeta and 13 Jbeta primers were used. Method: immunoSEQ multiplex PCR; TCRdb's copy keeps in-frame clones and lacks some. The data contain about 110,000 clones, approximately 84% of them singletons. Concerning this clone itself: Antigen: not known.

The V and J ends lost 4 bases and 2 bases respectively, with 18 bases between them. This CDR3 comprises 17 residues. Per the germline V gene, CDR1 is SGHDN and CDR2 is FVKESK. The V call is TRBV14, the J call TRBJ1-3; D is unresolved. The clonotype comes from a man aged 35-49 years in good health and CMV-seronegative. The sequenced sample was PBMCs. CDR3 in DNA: TGTGCCAGCAGCCTCCGGACGCCTCGGAGGCCTGGAAACACCATATATTTT. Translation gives CASSLRTPRRPGNTIYF.